This T cell receptor beta chain appears in the sequencing data of a study of CD8+ T cells in alopecia areata. Study at large: Administration of oral tofacitinib to treated patients was at 5 to 10 mg twice daily.

The table lists this clone with a few counts. Following extraction, RNA underwent reverse transcription to cDNA, which served as the sequencing template. The assay was immunoSEQ multiplex PCR, and TCRdb's table has in-frame clones only and misses some. The sample consists of some 170,000 clones, roughly 60% of them appearing once. The treatment is: oral pan-JAK inhibitor, 5-10 mg twice daily. Lesional scalp tissue (obtained by punch biopsy) and peripheral blood were collected from alopecia areata patients. V gave up 0 bases and J gave up 1 base, with 8 bases separating them. The V gene's germline CDR1 is GTSNPN and CDR2 SVGIG (reference sequence). The CDR3 runs to 14 residues.

The receptor was derived from a human donor with alopecia areata. This chain uses TRBV30 with TRBJ2-3, with no clear D. Sequencing used CD4+ T cells sorted from blood, obtained between weeks 55 and 65, from a patient treated with tofacitinib. CDR3 DNA: TGTGCCTGGAGTGTTGACGGACGCACAGATACGCAGTATTTT. Amino acid sequence: CAWSVDGRTDTQYF.